This T cell receptor beta chain was recovered during a study of T cell repertoires in cytomegalovirus infection. Trimming left V 4 bases short and J 1 base short, with 17 bases between. Germline CDR1 reads SGHVS; CDR2 reads FNYEAQ. This CDR3 comprises 17 residues. Study-wide results and limits: CMV-specific TCR beta clonotypes restricted by HLA-C dominated the ex vivo response.

TCRdb processed the reads anew with MiXCR; each CDR3 protein has one entry. The sample lists roughly 310,000 distinct CDR3 sequences; 17% were seen once. This clonotype occurred many times. The antigen is unknown. The receptor was derived from a human donor in good health (CMV status not recorded). Some clones in this sample may be carry-over from other donors' samples. Sample: PBMCs. The genes are TRBV7-6 and TRBJ2-1, with D perhaps TRBD1 or TRBD2 (5 bases each). CDR3 in amino acids: CASSYRDAFKSYNEQFF. The DNA for the CDR3 is TGTGCCAGCAGCTACCGGGACGCCTTTAAATCCTACAATGAGCAGTTCTTC.